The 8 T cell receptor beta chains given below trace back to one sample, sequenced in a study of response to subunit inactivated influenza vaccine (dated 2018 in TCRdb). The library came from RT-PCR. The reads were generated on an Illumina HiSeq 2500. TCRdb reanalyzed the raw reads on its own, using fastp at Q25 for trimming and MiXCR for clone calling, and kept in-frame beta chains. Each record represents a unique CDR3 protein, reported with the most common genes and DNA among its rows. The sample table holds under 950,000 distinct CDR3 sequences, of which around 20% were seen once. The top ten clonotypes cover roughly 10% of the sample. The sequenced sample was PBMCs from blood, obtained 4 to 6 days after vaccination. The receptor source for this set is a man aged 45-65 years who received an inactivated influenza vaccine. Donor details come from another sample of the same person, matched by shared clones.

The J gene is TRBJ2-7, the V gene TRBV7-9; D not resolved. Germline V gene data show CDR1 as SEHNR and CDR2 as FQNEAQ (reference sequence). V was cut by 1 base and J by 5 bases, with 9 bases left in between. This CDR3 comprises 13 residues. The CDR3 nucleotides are TGTGCCAGCAGCTTAGAACCGCAGGACGAGCAGTACTTC. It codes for CASSLEPQDEQYF.

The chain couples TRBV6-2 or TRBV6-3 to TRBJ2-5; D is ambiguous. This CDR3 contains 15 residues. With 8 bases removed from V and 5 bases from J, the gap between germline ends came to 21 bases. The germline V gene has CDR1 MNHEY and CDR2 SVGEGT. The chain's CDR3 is CASGRAYPGIETQYF. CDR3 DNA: TGTGCCAGCGGAAGAGCGTACCCCGGAATTGAGACCCAGTACTTC.

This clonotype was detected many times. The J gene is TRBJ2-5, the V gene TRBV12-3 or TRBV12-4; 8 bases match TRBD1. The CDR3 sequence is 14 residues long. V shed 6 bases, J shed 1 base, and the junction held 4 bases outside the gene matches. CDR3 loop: CASSNTGGQETQYF. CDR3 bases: TGTGCCAGCAGCAACACAGGGGGCCAAGAGACCCAGTACTTC.

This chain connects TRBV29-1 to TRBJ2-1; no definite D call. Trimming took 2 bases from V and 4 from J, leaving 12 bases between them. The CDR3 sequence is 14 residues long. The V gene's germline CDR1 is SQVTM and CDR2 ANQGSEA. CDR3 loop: CSVESPTVYNEQFF. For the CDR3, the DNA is TGCAGCGTTGAATCCCCGACGGTATACAATGAGCAGTTCTTC.

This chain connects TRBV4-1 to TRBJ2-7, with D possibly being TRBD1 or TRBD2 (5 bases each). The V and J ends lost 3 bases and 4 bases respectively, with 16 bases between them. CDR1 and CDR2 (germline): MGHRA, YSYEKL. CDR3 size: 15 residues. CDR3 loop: CASSQTREPKYEQYF. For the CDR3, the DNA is TGCGCCAGCAGCCAGACCAGGGAGCCCAAATACGAGCAGTACTTC.

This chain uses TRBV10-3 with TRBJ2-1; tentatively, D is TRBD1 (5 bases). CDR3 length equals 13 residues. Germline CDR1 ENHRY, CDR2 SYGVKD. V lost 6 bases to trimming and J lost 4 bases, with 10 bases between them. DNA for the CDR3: TGTGCCATCAGGGCGGACACTTACAATGAGCAGTTCTTC. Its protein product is CAIRADTYNEQFF.

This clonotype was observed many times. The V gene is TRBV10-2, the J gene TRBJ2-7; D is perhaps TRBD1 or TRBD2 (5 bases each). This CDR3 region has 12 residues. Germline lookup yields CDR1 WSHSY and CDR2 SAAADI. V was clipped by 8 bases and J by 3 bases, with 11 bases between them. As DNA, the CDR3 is TGCGCCAGCGGGGACGGTTTCTACGAGCAGTACTTC. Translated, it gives CASGDGFYEQYF.

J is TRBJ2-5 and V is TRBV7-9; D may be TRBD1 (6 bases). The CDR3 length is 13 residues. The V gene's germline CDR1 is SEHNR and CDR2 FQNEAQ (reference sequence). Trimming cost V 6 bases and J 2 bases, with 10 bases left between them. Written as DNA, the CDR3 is TGTGCCAGCAGATACGGGACACAAGAGACCCAGTACTTC. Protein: CASRYGTQETQYF.